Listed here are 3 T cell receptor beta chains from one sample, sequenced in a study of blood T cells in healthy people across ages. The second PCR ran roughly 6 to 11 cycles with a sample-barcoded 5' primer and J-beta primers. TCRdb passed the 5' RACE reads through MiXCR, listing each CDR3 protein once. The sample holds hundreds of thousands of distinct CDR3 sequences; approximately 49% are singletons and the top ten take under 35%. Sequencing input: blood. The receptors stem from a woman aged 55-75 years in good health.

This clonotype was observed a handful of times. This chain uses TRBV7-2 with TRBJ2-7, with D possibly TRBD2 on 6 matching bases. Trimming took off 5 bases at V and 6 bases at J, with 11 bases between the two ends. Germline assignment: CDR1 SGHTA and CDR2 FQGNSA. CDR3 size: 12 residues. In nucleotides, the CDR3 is TGTGCCAGCAGCCCGCAGCGGGTCGAGCAGTACTTC. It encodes CASSPQRVEQYF.

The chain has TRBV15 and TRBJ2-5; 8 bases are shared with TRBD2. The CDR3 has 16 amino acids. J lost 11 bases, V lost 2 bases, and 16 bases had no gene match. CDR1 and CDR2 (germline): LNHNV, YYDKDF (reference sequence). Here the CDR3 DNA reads TGTGCCACCAGCAGAACGGGAGGGAGGGCTTACAATGAGCAGTACTTC. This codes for CATSRTGGRAYNEQYF.

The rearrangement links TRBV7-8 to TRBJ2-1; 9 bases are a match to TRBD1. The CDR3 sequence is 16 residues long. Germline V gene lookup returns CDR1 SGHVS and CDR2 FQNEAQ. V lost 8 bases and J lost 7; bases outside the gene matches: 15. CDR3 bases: TGTGCCAGCTCCGTATTGGTCGTACAGGGGGCGAATGAGCAGTTCTTC. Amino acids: CASSVLVVQGANEQFF.